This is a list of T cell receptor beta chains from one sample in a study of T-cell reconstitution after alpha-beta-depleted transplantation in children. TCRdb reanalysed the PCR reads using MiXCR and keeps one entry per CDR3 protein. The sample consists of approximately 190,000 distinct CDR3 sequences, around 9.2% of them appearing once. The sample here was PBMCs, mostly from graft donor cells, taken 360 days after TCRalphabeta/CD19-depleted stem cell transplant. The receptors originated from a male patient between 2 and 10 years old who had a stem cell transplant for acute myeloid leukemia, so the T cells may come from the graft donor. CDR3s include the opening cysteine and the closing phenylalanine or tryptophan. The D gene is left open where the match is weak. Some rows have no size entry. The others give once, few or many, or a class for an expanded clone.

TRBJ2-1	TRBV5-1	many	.	CASSLARADYNEQFF	TGCGCCAGCAGCTTGGCCCGGGCGGACTACAATGAGCAGTTCTTC
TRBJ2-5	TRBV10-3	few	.	CATEDSQETQYF	TGTGCCACCGAGGACAGTCAAGAGACCCAGTACTTC
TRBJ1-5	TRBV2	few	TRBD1	CASTRGTGGNQPQHF	TGTGCCAGCACCAGGGGGACAGGGGGCAATCAGCCCCAGCATTTT
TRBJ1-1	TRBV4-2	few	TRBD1	CASRGGRGRHTEAFF	TGTGCCAGCAGAGGCGGGAGGGGGCGTCACACTGAAGCTTTCTTT
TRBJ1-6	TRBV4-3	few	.	CASSQDGGPYNSPLHF	TGCGCCAGCAGCCAAGATGGGGGGCCTTATAATTCACCCCTCCACTTT
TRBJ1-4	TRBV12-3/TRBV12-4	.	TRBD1	CASSFRGLVEKLFF	TGTGCCAGCAGTTTTAGGGGGCTTGTTGAAAAACTGTTTTTT
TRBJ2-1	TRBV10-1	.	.	CASTMTQVTSSYNEQFF	TGCGCCAGCACCATGACACAGGTGACCAGCTCCTACAATGAGCAGTTCTTC
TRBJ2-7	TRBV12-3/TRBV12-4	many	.	CASSFYRSGAYEQYF	TGTGCCAGCAGTTTCTACAGGTCCGGGGCTTACGAGCAGTACTTC
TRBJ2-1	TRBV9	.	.	CASSVLPRGSLDNEQFF	TGTGCCAGCAGCGTCCTCCCAAGGGGGTCACTAGACAATGAGCAGTTCTTC
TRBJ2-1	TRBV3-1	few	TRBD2	CASSPYLAGGPWFF	TGTGCCAGCAGCCCATATCTGGCGGGAGGGCCTTGGTTCTTC
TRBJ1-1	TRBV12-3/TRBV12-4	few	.	CASSLVGALVGLEAFF	TGTGCCAGCAGTTTAGTGGGGGCACTCGTCGGACTTGAAGCTTTCTTT
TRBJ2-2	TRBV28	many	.	CASSLHVGRSTGELFF	TGTGCCAGCAGTCTCCACGTGGGGAGATCCACCGGGGAGCTGTTTTTT
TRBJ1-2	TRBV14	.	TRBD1	CASSQDRTRGQGYTF	TGTGCCAGCAGCCAAGATCGTACCAGGGGGCAAGGCTACACCTTC
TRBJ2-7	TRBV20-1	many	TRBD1	CSARTGLDYEQYF	TGCAGTGCACGGACAGGGCTGGACTACGAGCAGTACTTC
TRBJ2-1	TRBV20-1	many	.	CSARDLRRNSYNEQFF	TGCAGTGCTAGAGATCTCAGGCGAAACTCCTACAATGAGCAGTTCTTC
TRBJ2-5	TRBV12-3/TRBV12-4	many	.	CASSPDGETQYF	TGTGCCAGCAGTCCCGACGGAGAGACCCAGTACTTC